This TCR beta chain stems from a study of cytomegalovirus exposure and HLA in healthy donors. The PCR was carried out with 60 Vbeta primers and 13 Jbeta primers. Assay used: immunoSEQ multiplex PCR; TCRdb lists only in-frame clones, some missing. The sample carries roughly 150,000 clones, about 81% recorded once. The CDR3 has 16 amino acids. Germline V gene sequence: CDR1 MGHRA, CDR2 YSYEKL. With 2 bases removed from V and 2 bases from J, the gap between germline ends came to 13 bases. Material for sequencing was PBMCs. V usage is TRBV4-1 and J usage is TRBJ1-5, with no clear D. The TCR comes from a man in his thirties or forties in good health and CMV-seronegative. The CDR3: CASSQTGIGRNQPQHF. The CDR3 DNA is TGCGCCAGCAGCCAAACCGGGATCGGTCGCAATCAGCCCCAGCATTTT.